Shown below are 22 T cell receptor beta chains from a single sample sequenced in a study of blood T cell repertoires in COVID-19. Here immunoSEQ multiplex PCR was the method, and the copy in TCRdb shows in-frame clones only, minus some. There are over 95,000 clones in the sample; 80% to 90% occur only once, and around 3.5% lies in the top ten. Material: peripheral blood. Receptor source: a man in his forties or fifties with acute or convalescent COVID-19.

The chain links TRBV29-1 to TRBJ2-7, with TRBD2 matching 12 bases. CDR3 length equals 14 residues. CDR1 and CDR2 (germline): SQVTM, ANQGSEA. J was trimmed by 6 bases and V by 6 bases; bases with no gene match: 9. The CDR3 coding sequence is TGCAGCGTCCTAGCGGGGGGGCCGGGAGGCGAGCAGTACTTC. It translates to CSVLAGGPGGEQYF.

The count of this clone is one. The rearrangement joins TRBV9 to TRBJ2-7, with 7 bases aligning to TRBD1. The CDR3 loop spans 14 amino acids. The V segment lost 0 bases and the J segment 1 base; nucleotides outside the gene matches: 1. CDR1 SGDLS and CDR2 YYNGEE come from the germline V gene. The CDR3 loop is CASSVAGQSYEQYF. The CDR3 DNA follows: TGTGCCAGCAGCGTAGCGGGACAGTCCTACGAGCAGTACTTC.

For this clone: Distinct nucleotide sequences in the sample also encode this CDR3. The V call is TRBV5-1, the J call TRBJ2-1; 8 nucleotides match TRBD1. The V gene's germline CDR1 is SGHRS and CDR2 YFSETQ. CDR3 length: 15 amino acids. The V and J ends lost 4 bases and 3 bases, in that order; junction bases with no gene match: 6. The CDR3 DNA is TGCGCCAGCAGCCCCCGACAGGGGAGCTACAATGAGCAGTTCTTC. Encoded protein: CASSPRQGSYNEQFF. Together with reference TRBV5-1 and TRBJ2-1, the CDR3 gives the full variable domain: KAGVTQTPRYLIKTRGQQVTLSCSPISGHRSVSWYQQTPGQGLQFLFEYFSETQRNKGNFPGRFSGRQFSNSRSEMNVSTLELGDSALYLCASSPRQGSYNEQFFGPGTRLTVL.

V gene TRBV2 combines with J gene TRBJ1-1; TRBD1 aligns across 7 bases. V gave up 2 bases and J gave up 11 bases; unmatched junction bases: 8. This CDR3 comprises 13 residues. CDR1 SNHLY and CDR2 FYNNEI come from the germline V gene. The CDR3 nucleotides are TGTGCCAGCAGTGAAAACGTCCAAGGGGGCGCTTTCTTT. Translation gives CASSENVQGGAFF.

The chain recombines TRBV6-2 or TRBV6-3 with TRBJ2-2; 9 bases are a match to TRBD1. The CDR3 consists of 18 residues. V gave up 0 bases and J gave up 5 bases; unmatched junction bases: 10. The germline V gene has CDR1 MNHEY and CDR2 SVGEGT. CDR3 nucleotide sequence: TGTGCCAGCAGTTACTCGAGACGTGGGACAGGGAGGACCGGGGAGCTGTTTTTT. It is translated as CASSYSRRGTGRTGELFF.

This sequence joins TRBV2 and TRBJ1-5; no reliable D call. The CDR3 runs to 15 residues. Germline assignment: CDR1 SNHLY and CDR2 FYNNEI. V lost 5 bases and J 0 bases, leaving 11 bases between the germline ends. CDR3 bases: TGTGCCAGCAGTCGTTGGCAGTCTAGCAATCAGCCCCAGCATTTT. Its protein is CASSRWQSSNQPQHF.

The V call is TRBV4-1, the J call TRBJ1-3; 8 bases line up with TRBD1. The V segment lost 2 bases and the J segment 8 bases; nucleotides outside the gene matches: 11. The CDR3 loop spans 16 amino acids. Germline V gene lookup returns CDR1 MGHRA and CDR2 YSYEKL. CDR3 coding DNA: TGCGCCAGCAGCCAAACCCCAGGACAGGGATCACACACCATATATTTT. It yields the protein CASSQTPGQGSHTIYF.

The chain recombines TRBV6-5 with TRBJ2-2, with 10 bases fitting TRBD2. V lost 6 bases and J lost 7; bases outside the gene matches: 5. This CDR3 has 14 amino acids. Germline V gives CDR1 MNHEY, CDR2 SVGAGI. The CDR3 DNA reads TGTGCCAGCAGAGGGACTAGCGAGGGCGGGGAGCTGTTTTTT. Translation gives CASRGTSEGGELFF.

This sequence joins TRBV29-1 and TRBJ2-1; D unclear. CDR3 size: 13 residues. Per germline, CDR1 SQVTM and CDR2 ANQGSEA. Deletions cut 5 bases from V and 1 base from J, with 9 bases between. This chain's CDR3 is CSVYGASYNEQFF. The CDR3 DNA follows: TGCAGCGTTTATGGTGCGTCCTACAATGAGCAGTTCTTC.

This chain uses TRBV4-2 with TRBJ2-7, with a possible D match to TRBD2 (5 bases). Germline CDR1 reads LGHNA; CDR2 reads YNFKEQ. Between the trimmed V and J ends, which lost 5 bases and 5 bases, there was a span of 16 bases. The length of the CDR3 is 14 residues. CDR3 sequence reads: CASSTRTFGDEQYF. Here the CDR3 DNA reads TGTGCCAGCAGCACCAGGACTTTCGGGGACGAGCAGTACTTC.

This chain links TRBV10-1 with TRBJ1-5, with 10 bases that match TRBD1. Germline V lookup: CDR1 WNHNN, CDR2 SYGVQD (reference sequence). The CDR3 is 18 residues long. V was clipped by 4 bases and J by 2 bases; unmatched bases: 11. The CDR3 sequence is CASSVAGQGIIGNQPQHF. The CDR3 DNA reads as TGCGCCAGCAGTGTGGCGGGACAGGGGATTATTGGCAATCAGCCCCAGCATTTT.

This chain links TRBV5-5 with TRBJ1-2; D ambiguous. Trimming took 0 bases from V and 7 from J, leaving 4 bases between them. The V gene's germline CDR1 is SGHKS and CDR2 YYEKEE (reference sequence). The CDR3 covers 11 residues. The CDR3 bases are TGTGCCAGCAGCTTGGTCGGTGGCTACACCTTC. Translated, it gives CASSLVGGYTF.

This chain links TRBV7-7 with TRBJ2-2; 11 bases line up with TRBD2. V was pared by 5 bases and J by 1 base, with 3 bases of the junction left unmatched. CDR1 and CDR2 (germline): SSHAT, FNYEAQ (reference sequence). The CDR3 length is 16 residues. CDR3 sequence: CASSPTSGENTGELFF. In DNA form, the CDR3 reads TGTGCCAGCAGCCCGACTAGCGGGGAGAACACCGGGGAGCTGTTTTTT.

Note on this clone: The same CDR3 also results from other DNA sequences found in this sample. The chain links TRBV4-1 to TRBJ1-6; D may be TRBD1 (5 bases). This CDR3 is built from 15 residues. Per the germline V gene, CDR1 is MGHRA and CDR2 is YSYEKL. Trimming removed 4 bases from V and 3 bases from J, with 10 bases in between. CDR3 region: CASSPRQGYNSPLHF. The CDR3 DNA sequence: TGCGCCAGCAGCCCGCGCCAGGGCTATAATTCACCCCTCCACTTT.

The chain uses TRBV2 and TRBJ1-1; 7 nucleotides match TRBD1. J was trimmed by 3 bases and V by 7 bases; bases with no gene match: 5. The CDR3 contains 13 residues. The V gene's germline CDR1 is SNHLY and CDR2 FYNNEI. The CDR3 region is CASTAGGYTEAFF. CDR3 coding DNA: TGTGCCAGCACGGCAGGGGGGTACACTGAAGCTTTCTTT.

As DNA, the CDR3 is TGTGCCAGCAGCTTAAACAGGGAAGAGACCCAGTACTTC. Amino acid sequence: CASSLNREETQYF. The rearrangement uses TRBV5-4 and TRBJ2-5; D possibly corresponds to TRBD1 (6 bases). Germline V gene data show CDR1 as SGHNT and CDR2 as YYREEE (reference sequence). The V end was cut by 2 bases, the J end by 3 bases, with 8 bases between. CDR3 size: 13 residues.

This clone was counted a single time. The V and J genes are TRBV9 and TRBJ2-2; TRBD2 aligns across 16 bases. V lost 4 bases to trimming and J lost 5 bases; unmatched junction nucleotides: 17. CDR1 is SGDLS, CDR2 YYNGEE, per germline. This CDR3 has 21 residues. The CDR3 sequence: CASSPPRRGLAGGPYTGELFF. The CDR3 DNA is TGTGCCAGCAGCCCACCTCGCCGGGGACTAGCGGGGGGGCCTTATACCGGGGAGCTGTTTTTT.

This chain uses TRBV24-1 with TRBJ2-7; TRBD2 agrees at 9 bases. The CDR3 runs to 15 residues. Germline V gives CDR1 KGHDR, CDR2 SFDVKD. Germline trimming cut 2 bases from V and 5 bases from J; bases unmatched to any gene: 6. The CDR3 DNA follows: TGTGCCACCAGTGATTCAGCGGGGGGCCTGCACGAGCAGTACTTC. It codes for CATSDSAGGLHEQYF.

The genes are TRBV4-3 and TRBJ2-5, with 13 bases aligning to TRBD2. The CDR3 spans 16 residues. Germline V lookup: CDR1 LGHNA, CDR2 YSLEER. Trimming removed 5 bases from V and 3 bases from J; junction bases left unmatched: 6. CDR3 in amino acids: CASSARLAGGEETQYF. The CDR3 DNA sequence: TGCGCCAGCAGCGCCCGACTAGCGGGGGGCGAAGAGACCCAGTACTTC.

The V gene is TRBV9, the J gene TRBJ2-5, with a tentative D call TRBD2 (6 bases). CDR3 length equals 14 residues. The ends were cut back, 1 base at V and 7 bases at J, with 14 bases in the middle. The germline CDR1 and CDR2 sequences are SGDLS and YYNGEE. The CDR3 nucleotides read TGTGCCAGCAGCGTAACGGACTTCGGGGGGACCCAGTACTTC. Amino acids: CASSVTDFGGTQYF.

This chain uses TRBV18 with TRBJ2-5; tentative D call: TRBD2 (5 bases). Deletions cut 3 bases from V and 2 bases from J, with 10 bases between. Per the germline V gene, CDR1 is KGHSH and CDR2 is LQKENI. The CDR3 totals 14 residues. In DNA, the CDR3 is TGTGCCAGCTCACCCTCGGGAATACAAGAGACCCAGTACTTC. Protein product: CASSPSGIQETQYF.

The chain employs TRBV19 and TRBJ1-5; 8 positions agree with TRBD1. V gave up 7 bases and J gave up 5 bases; unmatched junction bases: 25. CDR1 and CDR2 (germline): LNHDA, SQIVND (reference sequence). This CDR3 has 20 residues. The CDR3 sequence: CASTLLGPSLQGVHDQPQHF. CDR3 bases: TGTGCCAGTACCCTATTAGGCCCTTCCTTACAGGGGGTTCATGATCAGCCCCAGCATTTT. Full variable domain (remainder filled in from reference TRBV19 and TRBJ1-5): DGGITQSPKYLFRKEGQNVTLSCEQNLNHDAMYWYRQDPGQGLRLIYYSQIVNDFQKGDIAEGYSVSREKKESFPLTVTSAQKNPTAFYLCASTLLGPSLQGVHDQPQHFGDGTRLSIL.